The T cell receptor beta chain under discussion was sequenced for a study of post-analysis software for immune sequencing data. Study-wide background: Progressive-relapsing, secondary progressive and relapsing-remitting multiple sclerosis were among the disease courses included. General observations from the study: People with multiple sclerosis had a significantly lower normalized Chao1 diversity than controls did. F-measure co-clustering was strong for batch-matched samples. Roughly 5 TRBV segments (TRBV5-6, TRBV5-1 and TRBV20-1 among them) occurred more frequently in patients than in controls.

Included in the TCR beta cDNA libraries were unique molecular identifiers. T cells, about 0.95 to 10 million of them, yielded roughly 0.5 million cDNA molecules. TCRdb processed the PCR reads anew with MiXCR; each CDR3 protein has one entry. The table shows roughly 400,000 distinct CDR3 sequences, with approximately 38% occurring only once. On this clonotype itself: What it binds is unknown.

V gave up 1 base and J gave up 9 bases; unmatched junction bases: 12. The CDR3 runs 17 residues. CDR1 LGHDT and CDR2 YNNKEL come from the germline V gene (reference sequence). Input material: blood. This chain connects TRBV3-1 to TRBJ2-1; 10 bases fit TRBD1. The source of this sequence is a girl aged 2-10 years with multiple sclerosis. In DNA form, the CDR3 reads TGTGCCAGCAGCCAAGTGGGGACAGGGGTTCATCTGGGTGAGCAGTTCTTC. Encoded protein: CASSQVGTGVHLGEQFF.